These 6 T cell receptor beta chains came from one sample sequenced in a study of T-cell reconstitution after alpha-beta-depleted transplantation in children. The TCRbeta library was prepared with unique molecular identifiers. One entry per CDR3 protein results from TCRdb running MiXCR on the PCR reads. The table records just under 150,000 distinct CDR3 sequences, around 9% of them present only once. Sequenced material: PBMCs, mostly from graft donor cells, taken 180 days after TCRalphabeta/CD19-depleted stem cell transplant. The receptor set was obtained from a female patient aged 2-10 years who had a stem cell transplant for congenital amegakaryocytic thrombocytopenia, so the T cells may come from the graft donor.

This clonotype occurred many times. V is TRBV10-3 and J is TRBJ2-3, with unresolved D. There are 14 residues in the CDR3. CDR1 is ENHRY and CDR2 is SYGVKD in the germline V gene. V was pared by 6 bases and J by 0 bases, with 10 bases between. For the CDR3, the DNA is TGTGCCATCAGAGAAGGTCCTAGCACAGATACGCAGTATTTT. Amino acid sequence: CAIREGPSTDTQYF.

This clonotype appeared many times. V and J are TRBV7-9 and TRBJ1-6, with TRBD1 matching 8 bases. Germline-derived CDR1 and CDR2 are SEHNR and FQNEAQ (reference sequence). With 3 bases clipped from V and 5 bases from J, the junction kept 0 bases outside the gene matches. This CDR3 comprises 14 residues. As DNA, the CDR3 is TGTGCCAGCAGCTTGACAGGGGATAATTCACCCCTCCACTTT. Residues: CASSLTGDNSPLHF.

On this clonotype itself: Just one base apart from a much larger clone, this may be a read error. The chain employs TRBV6-1 and TRBJ2-7, with D unclear. CDR1 is MNHNS, CDR2 SASEGT, per germline. This CDR3 contains 14 residues. DNA for the CDR3: TGTGCCATCAGTGAGATCAGCTCCGGGTACGAGCAGTACTTC. Its translation is CAISEISSGYEQYF.

This clonotype was recorded many times. The chain has TRBV6-5 and TRBJ1-1, with D perhaps TRBD1 (5 bases). Germline loops: CDR1 MNHEY, CDR2 SVGAGI. The CDR3 extends over 13 amino acids. With 6 bases removed from V and 5 bases from J, the gap between germline ends came to 13 bases. The CDR3 coding sequence is TGTGCCAGCAGCCCTGAGGGGTGGACTGAAGCTTTCTTT. This encodes CASSPEGWTEAFF.

Comments on this clonotype: A much larger clone sits a single nucleotide away, making a read error possible. This chain joins TRBV20-1 and TRBJ2-1; D is unclear. Trimming stripped 6 bases from V and 3 bases from J, with 9 bases between. The CDR3 sequence is 12 residues long. Looked up from germline, CDR1 is DFQATT and CDR2 is SNEGSKA (reference sequence). CDR3 in DNA: TGCAGTGCCCGATCGAACTACAATGAGCAGTTCTTC. This sequence encodes CSARSNYNEQFF.

This clonotype came up a few times. The chain employs TRBV15 and TRBJ2-2; no firm D call. Germline CDR1 LNHNV, CDR2 YYDKDF (reference sequence). Trimming removed 2 bases at V and 2 bases at J, with 6 bases between. The CDR3 has 14 residues. The chain's CDR3 is CATSRRQNTGELFF. The CDR3 DNA sequence: TGTGCCACCAGCAGACGCCAAAACACCGGGGAGCTGTTTTTT.